This record concerns one TCR beta chain sequence. These data are taken from a study of blood T cell repertoires in COVID-19. Profiling relied on immunoSEQ multiplex PCR, and the TCRdb table lists in-frame clones only, not all of them. Among about 40,000 clones listed, roughly 80% were seen once. Germline values: CDR1 SGHNT, CDR2 YENEEA. The CDR3 totals 14 residues. With V trimmed by 5 bases and J by 10 bases, 11 bases remained unmatched. Sequenced: peripheral blood. This clonotype was obtained from a woman in her 70s with acute or convalescent COVID-19. The chain couples TRBV11-3 to TRBJ2-1; TRBD2 matches at 7 bases. The CDR3 here is CASSPGSGGGEQFF. The CDR3 DNA reads TGTGCCAGCAGCCCTGGATCGGGAGGAGGGGAGCAGTTCTTC. The full variable domain, completed using reference TRBV11-3 and TRBJ2-1, is EAGVVQSPRYKIIEKKQPVAFWCNPISGHNTLYWYLQNLGQGPELLIRYENEEAVDDSQLPKDRFSAERLKGVDSTLKIQPAELGDSAVYLCASSPGSGGGEQFFGPGTRLTVL.